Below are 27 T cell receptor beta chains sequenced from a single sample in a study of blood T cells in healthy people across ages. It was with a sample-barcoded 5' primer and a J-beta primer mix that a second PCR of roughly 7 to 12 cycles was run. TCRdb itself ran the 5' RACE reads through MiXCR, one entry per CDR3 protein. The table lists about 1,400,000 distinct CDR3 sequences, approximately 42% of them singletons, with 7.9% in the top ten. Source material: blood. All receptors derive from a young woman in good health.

The DNA for the CDR3 is TGCAGCGTGACCCACAGGGGAAAGGAGTACGAGCAGTACTTC. This translates into CSVTHRGKEYEQYF. The rearrangement links TRBV29-1 to TRBJ2-7; 7 bases match TRBD1. This CDR3 region has 14 residues. The germline V gene has CDR1 SQVTM and CDR2 ANQGSEA. Trimming took 6 bases from V and 4 from J; bases not matched to a gene: 12.

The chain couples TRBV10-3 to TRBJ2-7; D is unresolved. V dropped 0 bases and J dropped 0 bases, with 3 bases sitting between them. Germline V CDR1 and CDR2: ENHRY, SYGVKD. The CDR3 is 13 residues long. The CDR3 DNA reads TGTGCCATCAGTGAGTCAGACTCCTACGAGCAGTACTTC. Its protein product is CAISESDSYEQYF.

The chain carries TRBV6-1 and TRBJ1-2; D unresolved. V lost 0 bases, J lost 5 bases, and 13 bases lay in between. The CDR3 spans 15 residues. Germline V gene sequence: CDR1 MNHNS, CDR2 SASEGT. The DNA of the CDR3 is TGTGCCAGCAGTGAAGCGCGAGGGTCCGGGTATGGCTACACCTTC. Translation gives CASSEARGSGYGYTF.

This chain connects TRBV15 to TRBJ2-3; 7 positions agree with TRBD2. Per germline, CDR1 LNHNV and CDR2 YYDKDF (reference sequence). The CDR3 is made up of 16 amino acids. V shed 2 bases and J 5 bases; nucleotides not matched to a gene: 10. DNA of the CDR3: TGTGCCACCAGCAGAAATTTGGCGGGAGATGAAGATACGCAGTATTTT. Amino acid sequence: CATSRNLAGDEDTQYF.

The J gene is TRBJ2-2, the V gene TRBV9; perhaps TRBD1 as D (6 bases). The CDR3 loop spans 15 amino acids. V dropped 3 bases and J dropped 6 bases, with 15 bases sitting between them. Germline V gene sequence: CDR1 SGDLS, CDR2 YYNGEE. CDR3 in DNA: TGTGCCAGCAGCGCAAGCTCTAACAGGGCCGGGGAGCTGTTTTTT. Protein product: CASSASSNRAGELFF.

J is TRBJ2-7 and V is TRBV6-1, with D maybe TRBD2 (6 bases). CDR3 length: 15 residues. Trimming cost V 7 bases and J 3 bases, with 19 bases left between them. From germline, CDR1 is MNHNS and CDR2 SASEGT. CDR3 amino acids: CASTRGTADLYEQYF. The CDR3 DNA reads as TGTGCCAGCACTCGCGGGACGGCCGACCTCTACGAGCAGTACTTC.

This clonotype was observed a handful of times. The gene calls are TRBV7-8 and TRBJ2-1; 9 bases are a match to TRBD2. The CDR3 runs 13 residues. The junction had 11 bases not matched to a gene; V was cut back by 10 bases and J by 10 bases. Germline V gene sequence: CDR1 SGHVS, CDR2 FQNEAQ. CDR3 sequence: CATRLAVLQEQFF. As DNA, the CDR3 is TGTGCCACCAGACTAGCGGTATTACAGGAGCAGTTCTTC.

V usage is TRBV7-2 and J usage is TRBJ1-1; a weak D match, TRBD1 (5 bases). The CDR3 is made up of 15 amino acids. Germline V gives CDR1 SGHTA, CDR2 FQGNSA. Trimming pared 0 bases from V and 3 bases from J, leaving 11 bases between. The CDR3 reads CASSLAGGLHTEAFF. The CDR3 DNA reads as TGTGCCAGCAGCTTAGCGGGGGGGTTGCACACTGAAGCTTTCTTT.

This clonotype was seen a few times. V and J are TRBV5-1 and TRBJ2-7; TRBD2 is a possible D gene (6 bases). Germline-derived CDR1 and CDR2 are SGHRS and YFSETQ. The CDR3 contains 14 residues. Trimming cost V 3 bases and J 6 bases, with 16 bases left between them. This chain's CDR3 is CASSSIAEAPEQYF. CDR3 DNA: TGCGCCAGCAGCTCTATAGCGGAGGCCCCCGAGCAGTACTTC.

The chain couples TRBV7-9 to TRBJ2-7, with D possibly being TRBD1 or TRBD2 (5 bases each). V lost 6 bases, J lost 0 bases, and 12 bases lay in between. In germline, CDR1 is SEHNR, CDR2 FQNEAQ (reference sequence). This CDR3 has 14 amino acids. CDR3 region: CASSGTLPSYEQYF. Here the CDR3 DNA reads TGTGCCAGCAGTGGGACCCTACCCTCCTACGAGCAGTACTTC.

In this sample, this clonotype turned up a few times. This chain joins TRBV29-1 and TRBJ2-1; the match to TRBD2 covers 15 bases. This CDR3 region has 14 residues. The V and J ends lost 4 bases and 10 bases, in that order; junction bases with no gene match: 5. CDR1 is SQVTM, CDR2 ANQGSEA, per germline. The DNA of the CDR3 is TGCAGCGTTGGGACTAGCGGGGGGGCTGGGGAGCAGTTCTTC. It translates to CSVGTSGGAGEQFF.

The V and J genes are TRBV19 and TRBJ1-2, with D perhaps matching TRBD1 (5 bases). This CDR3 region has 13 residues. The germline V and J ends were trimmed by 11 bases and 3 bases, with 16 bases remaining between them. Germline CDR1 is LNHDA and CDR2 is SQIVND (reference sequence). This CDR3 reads CAWNPGLHYGYTF. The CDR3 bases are TGTGCCTGGAATCCGGGACTGCACTATGGCTACACCTTC.

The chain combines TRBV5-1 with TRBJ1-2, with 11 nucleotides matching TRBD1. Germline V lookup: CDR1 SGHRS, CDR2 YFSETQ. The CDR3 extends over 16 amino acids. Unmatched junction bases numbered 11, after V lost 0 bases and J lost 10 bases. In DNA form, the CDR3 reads TGCGCCAGCAGCTTGGGCGGGACAGGGGGATCGTTTGACTACACCTTC. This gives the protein CASSLGGTGGSFDYTF.

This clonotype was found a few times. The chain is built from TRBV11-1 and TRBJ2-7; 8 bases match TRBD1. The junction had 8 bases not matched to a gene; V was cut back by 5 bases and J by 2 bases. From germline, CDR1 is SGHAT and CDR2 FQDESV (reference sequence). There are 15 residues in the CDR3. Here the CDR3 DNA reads TGTGCCAGCAGCCTGGAGACAGGGGTCACCTACGAGCAGTACTTC. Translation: CASSLETGVTYEQYF.

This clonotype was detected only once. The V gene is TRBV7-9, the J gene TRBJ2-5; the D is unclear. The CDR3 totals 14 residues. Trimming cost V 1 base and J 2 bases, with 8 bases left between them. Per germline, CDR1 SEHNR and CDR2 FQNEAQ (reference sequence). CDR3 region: CASSLGRKQETQYF. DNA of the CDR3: TGTGCCAGCAGCTTAGGACGGAAACAAGAGACCCAGTACTTC. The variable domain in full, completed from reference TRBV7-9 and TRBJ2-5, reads DTGVSQNPRHKITKRGQNVTFRCDPISEHNRLYWYRQTLGQGPEFLTYFQNEAQLEKSRLLSDRFSAERPKGSFSTLEIQRTEQGDSAMYLCASSLGRKQETQYFGPGTRLLVL.

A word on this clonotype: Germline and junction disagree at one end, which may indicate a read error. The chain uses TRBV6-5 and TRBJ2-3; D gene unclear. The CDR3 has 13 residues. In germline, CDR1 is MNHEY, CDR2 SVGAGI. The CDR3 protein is CTSSPSWRDTQYF. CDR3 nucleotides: TGTACCAGCAGTCCCAGCTGGCGGGATACGCAGTATTTT.

The CDR3 loop is CATNRDREYEQFF. DNA for the CDR3: TGTGCCACAAACCGGGACAGGGAGTATGAGCAGTTCTTC. V is TRBV12-3 or TRBV12-4 and J is TRBJ2-1; TRBD1 agrees at 9 bases. The CDR3 length is 13 residues. The V gene end was trimmed by 10 bases and the J gene end by 8 bases; junction bases not matched to a gene: 9.

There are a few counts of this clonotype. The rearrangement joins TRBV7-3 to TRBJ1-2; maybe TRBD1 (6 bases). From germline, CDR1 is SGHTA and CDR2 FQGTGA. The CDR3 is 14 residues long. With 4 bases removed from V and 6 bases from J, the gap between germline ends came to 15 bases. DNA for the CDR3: TGTGCCAGCAGCTCAACACCGGGACACCATGGCTACACCTTC. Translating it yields CASSSTPGHHGYTF.

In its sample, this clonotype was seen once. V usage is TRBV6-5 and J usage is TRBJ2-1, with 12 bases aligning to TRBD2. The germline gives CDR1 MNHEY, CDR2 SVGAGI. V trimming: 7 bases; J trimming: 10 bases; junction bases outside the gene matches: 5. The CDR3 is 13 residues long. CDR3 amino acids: CASTGTSGYEQFF. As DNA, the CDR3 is TGTGCCAGCACCGGGACTAGCGGGTACGAGCAGTTCTTC.

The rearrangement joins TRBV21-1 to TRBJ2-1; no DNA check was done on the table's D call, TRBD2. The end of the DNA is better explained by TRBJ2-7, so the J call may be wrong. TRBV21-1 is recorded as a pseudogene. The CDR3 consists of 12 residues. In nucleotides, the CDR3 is TGTGCCAGCAGCATACTAGTCGACGAGCAGTACTTC. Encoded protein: CASSILVDEQYF.

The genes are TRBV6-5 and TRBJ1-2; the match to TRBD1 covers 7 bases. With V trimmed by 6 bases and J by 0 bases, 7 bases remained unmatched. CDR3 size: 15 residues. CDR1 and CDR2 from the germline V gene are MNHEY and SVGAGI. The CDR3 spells CASSGQDAANYGYTF. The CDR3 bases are TGTGCCAGCAGCGGACAGGATGCAGCTAACTATGGCTACACCTTC.

The CDR3 loop reads CASSLFGDGGRDEKLFF. For the CDR3, the DNA is TGTGCCAGCAGTCTATTCGGGGATGGGGGGCGAGACGAAAAACTGTTTTTT. V and J are TRBV27 and TRBJ1-4; a weak D match, TRBD1 (6 bases). This CDR3 comprises 17 residues. Trimming pared 5 bases from V and 8 bases from J, leaving 24 bases between. Per germline, CDR1 MNHEY and CDR2 SMNVEV (reference sequence).

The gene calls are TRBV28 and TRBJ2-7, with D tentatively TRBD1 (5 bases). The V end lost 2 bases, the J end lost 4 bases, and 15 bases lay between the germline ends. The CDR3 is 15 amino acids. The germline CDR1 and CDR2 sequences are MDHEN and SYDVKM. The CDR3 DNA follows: TGTGCCAGCAGTTTAAGTCCGGGCAGGGCATACGAGCAGTACTTC. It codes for CASSLSPGRAYEQYF.

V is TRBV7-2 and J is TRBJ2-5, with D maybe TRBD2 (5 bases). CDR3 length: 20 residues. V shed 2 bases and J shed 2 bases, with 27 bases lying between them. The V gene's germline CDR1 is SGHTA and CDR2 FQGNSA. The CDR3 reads CASSLRPAGQRRRVQETQYF. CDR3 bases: TGTGCCAGCAGCTTAAGGCCGGCGGGCCAAAGGCGGCGAGTTCAAGAGACCCAGTACTTC.

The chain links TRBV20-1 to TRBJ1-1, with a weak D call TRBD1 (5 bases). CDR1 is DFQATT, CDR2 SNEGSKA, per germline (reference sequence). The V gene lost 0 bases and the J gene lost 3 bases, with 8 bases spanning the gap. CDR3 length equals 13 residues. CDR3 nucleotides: TGCAGTGCTAGAGATGGGGGGTACACTGAAGCTTTCTTT. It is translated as CSARDGGYTEAFF.

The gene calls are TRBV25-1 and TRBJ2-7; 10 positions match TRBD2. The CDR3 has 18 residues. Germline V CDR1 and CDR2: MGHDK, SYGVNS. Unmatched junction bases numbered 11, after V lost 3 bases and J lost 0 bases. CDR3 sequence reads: CASSEGPGLAAFSYEQYF. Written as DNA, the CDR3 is TGTGCCAGCAGTGAGGGTCCAGGACTAGCGGCATTCTCCTACGAGCAGTACTTC.

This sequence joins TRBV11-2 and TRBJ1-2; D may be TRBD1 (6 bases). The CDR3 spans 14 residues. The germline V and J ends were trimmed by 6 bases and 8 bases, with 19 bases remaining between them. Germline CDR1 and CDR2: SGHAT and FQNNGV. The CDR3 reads CASRAGGALQGYTF. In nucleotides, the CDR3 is TGTGCCAGCAGAGCCGGGGGGGCGCTTCAGGGCTACACCTTC.